The clone carrying this T cell receptor beta chain was counted ten times or more. Its target is not known. Trimming took 3 bases from V and 3 from J, leaving 6 bases between them. The CDR3 spans 13 residues. Study-wide findings and caveats: The TCR gene usage of tumor memory CD4+ T cells clustered together with blood and lymph node memory CD4+ cells and with lymph node naive CD4+ cells. Tumor-infiltrating Treg TCR alpha and beta sequences overlapped most with tumor naive CD4+ T cells, then blood naive.

After constant-region reverse-primer amplification, full-length variable regions underwent semi-nested PCR with Nested Universal Primer A. MiXCR, applied by TCRdb to the 5' RACE reads, yields one record per CDR3 protein. The sample consists of 40,000 to 65,000 distinct CDR3 sequences, around 24% of them appearing once. The sequenced material came from tumor-infiltrating naive CD4+ T cells sorted from the breast tumor. The sample's subset: naive CD4+ T cells, CD4+CD45RA+CD25-. The chain carries TRBV12-3 or TRBV12-4 and TRBJ2-1; possible D gene TRBD1, 5 bases. This TCR was recovered from a female donor with breast cancer. The CDR3 DNA reads as TGTGCCAGCAGTTTCGACAGCTACAATGAGCAGTTCTTC. Residues: CASSFDSYNEQFF.